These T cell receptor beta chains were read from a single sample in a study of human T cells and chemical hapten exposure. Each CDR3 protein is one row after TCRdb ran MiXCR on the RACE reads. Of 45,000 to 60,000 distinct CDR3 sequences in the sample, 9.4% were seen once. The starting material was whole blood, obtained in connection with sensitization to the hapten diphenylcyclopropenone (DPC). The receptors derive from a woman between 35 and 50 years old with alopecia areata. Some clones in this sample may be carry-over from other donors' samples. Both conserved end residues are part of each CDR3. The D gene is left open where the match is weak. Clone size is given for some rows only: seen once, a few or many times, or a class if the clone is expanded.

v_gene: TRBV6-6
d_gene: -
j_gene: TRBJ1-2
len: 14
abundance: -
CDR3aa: CASTLGETIYGYTF
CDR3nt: TGTGCCAGCACCTTAGGGGAGACAATATATGGCTACACCTTC

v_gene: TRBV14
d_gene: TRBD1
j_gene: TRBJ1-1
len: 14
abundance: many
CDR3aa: CASSQGQGSTEAFF
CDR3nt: TGTGCCAGCAGCCAAGGACAGGGGAGCACTGAAGCTTTCTTT

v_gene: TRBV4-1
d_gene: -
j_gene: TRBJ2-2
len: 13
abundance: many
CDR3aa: CASKRSGAGELFF
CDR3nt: TGCGCCAGCAAGAGATCGGGGGCCGGGGAGCTGTTTTTT

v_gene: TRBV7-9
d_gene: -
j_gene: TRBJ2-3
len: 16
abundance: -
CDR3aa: CASSLVTGKSTDTQYF
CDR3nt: TGTGCCAGCAGCTTAGTTACCGGGAAAAGCACAGATACGCAGTATTTT

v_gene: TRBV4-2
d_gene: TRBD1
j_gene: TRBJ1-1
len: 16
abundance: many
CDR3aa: CASSEMTTGTNTEAFF
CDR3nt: TGTGCCAGCAGCGAAATGACGACAGGGACGAACACTGAAGCTTTCTTT

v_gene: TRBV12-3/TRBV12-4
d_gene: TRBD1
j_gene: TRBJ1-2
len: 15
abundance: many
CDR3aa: CASTRPGTGKDGYTF
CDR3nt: TGTGCCAGCACTCGTCCCGGGACAGGGAAGGATGGCTACACCTTC

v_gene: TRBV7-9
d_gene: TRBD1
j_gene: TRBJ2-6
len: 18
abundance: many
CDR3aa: CASSTNRGLSSGANVLTF
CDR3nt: TGTGCCAGCAGCACAAACAGGGGTTTGAGCTCTGGGGCCAACGTCCTGACTTTC

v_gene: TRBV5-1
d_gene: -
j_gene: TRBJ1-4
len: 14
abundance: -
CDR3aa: CASRDSLNNEKLFF
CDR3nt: TGCGCCAGCAGAGACAGTCTCAATAATGAAAAACTGTTTTTT

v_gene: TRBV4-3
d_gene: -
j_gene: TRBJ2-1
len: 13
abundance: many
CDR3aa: CASSQAAAGEQFF
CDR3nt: TGCGCCAGCAGCCAAGCGGCGGCCGGGGAGCAGTTCTTC

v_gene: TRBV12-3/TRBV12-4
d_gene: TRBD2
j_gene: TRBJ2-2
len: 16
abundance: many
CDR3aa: CASRTPAAGESGELFF
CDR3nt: TGTGCCAGCAGAACCCCCGCAGCGGGGGAGTCCGGGGAGCTGTTTTTT

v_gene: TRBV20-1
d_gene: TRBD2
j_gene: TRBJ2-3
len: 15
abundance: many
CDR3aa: CSARPSGDFTDTQYF
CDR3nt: TGCAGTGCTAGGCCCAGCGGGGATTTCACAGATACGCAGTATTTT

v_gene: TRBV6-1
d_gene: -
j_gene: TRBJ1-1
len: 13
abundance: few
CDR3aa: CASSEQGGTEAFF
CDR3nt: TGTGCCAGCAGTGAACAGGGTGGCACTGAAGCTTTCTTT

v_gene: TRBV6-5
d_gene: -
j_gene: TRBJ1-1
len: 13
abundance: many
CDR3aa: CASSQGAVGGAFF
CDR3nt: TGTGCCAGCAGTCAAGGGGCCGTCGGAGGAGCTTTCTTT

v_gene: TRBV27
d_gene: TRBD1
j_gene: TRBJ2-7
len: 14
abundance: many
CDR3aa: CASSWNRGSYEQYF
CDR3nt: TGTGCCAGCAGTTGGAACAGGGGATCCTACGAGCAGTACTTC

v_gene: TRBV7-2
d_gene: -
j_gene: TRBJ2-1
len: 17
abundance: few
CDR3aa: CASSFGYEELPRYEQFF
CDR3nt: TGTGCCAGCAGCTTCGGGTATGAAGAACTTCCGAGGTACGAGCAGTTCTTC

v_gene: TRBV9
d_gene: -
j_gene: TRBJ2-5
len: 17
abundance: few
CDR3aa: CASSSPSGTEPQETQYF
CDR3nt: TGTGCCAGCAGCTCCCCTTCTGGCACAGAACCTCAAGAGACCCAGTACTTC

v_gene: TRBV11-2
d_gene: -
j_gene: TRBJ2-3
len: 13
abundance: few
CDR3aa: CASREGLPDTQYF
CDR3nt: TGTGCCAGCAGGGAGGGCCTCCCAGATACGCAGTATTTT

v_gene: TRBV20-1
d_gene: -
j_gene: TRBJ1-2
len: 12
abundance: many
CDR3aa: CSAIQDSAGYTF
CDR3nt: TGCAGTGCTATCCAGGACTCAGCTGGCTACACCTTC

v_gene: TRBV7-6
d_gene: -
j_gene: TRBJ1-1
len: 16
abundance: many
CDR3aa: CASSLAARGTNTEAFF
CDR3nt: TGTGCCAGCAGCTTAGCTGCCCGAGGGACGAACACTGAAGCTTTCTTT

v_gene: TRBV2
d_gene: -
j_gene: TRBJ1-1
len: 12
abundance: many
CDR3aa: CASSDWGTEAFF
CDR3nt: TGTGCCAGCAGTGACTGGGGGACTGAAGCTTTCTTT

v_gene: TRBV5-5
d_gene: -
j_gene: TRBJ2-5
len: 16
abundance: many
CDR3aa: CASSLQGGGHGETQYF
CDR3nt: TGTGCCAGCAGCTTGCAGGGCGGGGGCCACGGGGAGACCCAGTACTTC

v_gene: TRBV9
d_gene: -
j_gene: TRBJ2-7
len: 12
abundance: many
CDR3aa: CASSADHYEQYF
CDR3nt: TGTGCCAGCAGCGCCGATCACTACGAGCAGTACTTC

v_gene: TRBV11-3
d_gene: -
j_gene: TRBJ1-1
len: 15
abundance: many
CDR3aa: CASSLGGLANTEAFF
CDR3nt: TGTGCCAGCAGCTTGGGGGGGCTGGCGAACACTGAAGCTTTCTTT

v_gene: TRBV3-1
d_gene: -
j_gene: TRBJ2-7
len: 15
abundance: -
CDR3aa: CASSPDVGLSYEQYF
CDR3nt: TGTGCCAGCAGCCCAGACGTGGGCCTCTCCTACGAGCAGTACTTC

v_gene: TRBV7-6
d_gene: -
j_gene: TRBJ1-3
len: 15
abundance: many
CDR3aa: CASSREPSSGNTIYF
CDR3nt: TGTGCCAGCAGCCGTGAACCCAGCTCTGGAAACACCATATATTTT

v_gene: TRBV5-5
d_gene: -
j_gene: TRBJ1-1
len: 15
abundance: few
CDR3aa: CASRLRPREETEAFF
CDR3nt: TGTGCCAGCCGTTTACGCCCGAGGGAGGAGACTGAAGCTTTCTTT

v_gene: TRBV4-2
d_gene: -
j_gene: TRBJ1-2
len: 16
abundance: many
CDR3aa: CASSRTSPGQNYGYTF
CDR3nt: TGTGCCAGCAGCCGAACTTCTCCGGGACAAAACTATGGCTACACCTTC

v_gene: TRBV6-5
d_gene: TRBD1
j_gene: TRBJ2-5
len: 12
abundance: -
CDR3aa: CAVRDRGETQYF
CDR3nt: TGTGCCGTCCGGGACAGGGGGGAGACCCAGTACTTC

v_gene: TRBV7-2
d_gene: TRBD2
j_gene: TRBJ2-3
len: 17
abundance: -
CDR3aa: CASSLRTSGGHTDTQYF
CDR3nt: TGTGCCAGCAGCCTCAGGACTAGCGGGGGACACACAGATACGCAGTATTTT

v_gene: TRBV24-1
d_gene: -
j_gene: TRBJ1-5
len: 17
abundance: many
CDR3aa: CATSDLLAPGPNQPQHF
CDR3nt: TGTGCCACCAGTGATTTGCTCGCCCCCGGGCCTAATCAGCCCCAGCATTTT

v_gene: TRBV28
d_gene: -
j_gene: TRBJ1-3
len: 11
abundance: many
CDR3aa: CASRRGNTIYF
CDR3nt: TGTGCCAGCAGACGGGGAAACACCATATATTTT

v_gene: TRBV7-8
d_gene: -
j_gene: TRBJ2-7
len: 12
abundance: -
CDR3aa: CASSRISYEQYF
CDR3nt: TGTGCCAGCAGCCGTATAAGCTACGAGCAGTACTTC

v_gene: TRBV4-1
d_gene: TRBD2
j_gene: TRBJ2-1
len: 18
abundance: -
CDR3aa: CASSQELAGANNVDEQFF
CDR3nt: TGCGCCAGCAGCCAAGAGCTAGCGGGGGCCAACAACGTCGATGAGCAGTTCTTC

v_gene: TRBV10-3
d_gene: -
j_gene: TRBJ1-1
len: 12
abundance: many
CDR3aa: CAISEGNTEAFF
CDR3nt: TGTGCCATCAGTGAGGGGAACACTGAAGCTTTCTTT

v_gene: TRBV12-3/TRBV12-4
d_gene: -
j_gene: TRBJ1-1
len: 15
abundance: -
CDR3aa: CASSLGGQSNTEAFF
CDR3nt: TGTGCCAGCAGTTTAGGGGGGCAGTCGAACACTGAAGCTTTCTTT

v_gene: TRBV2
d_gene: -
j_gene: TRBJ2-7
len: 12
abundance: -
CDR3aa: CASSRQDYEQYF
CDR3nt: TGTGCCAGCAGTAGACAGGACTACGAGCAGTACTTC

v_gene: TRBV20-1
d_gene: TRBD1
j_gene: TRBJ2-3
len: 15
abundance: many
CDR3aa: CSARDARGSTDTQYF
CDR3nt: TGCAGTGCTAGAGATGCCAGGGGGAGCACAGATACGCAGTATTTT

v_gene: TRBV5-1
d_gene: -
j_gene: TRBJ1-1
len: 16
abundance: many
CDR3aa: CASSLEPGARSTEAFF
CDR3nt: TGCGCCAGCAGCTTGGAGCCAGGGGCGCGCAGCACTGAAGCTTTCTTT

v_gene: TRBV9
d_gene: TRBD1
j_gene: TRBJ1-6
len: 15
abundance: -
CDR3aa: CASSVGGTAESPLHF
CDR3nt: TGTGCCAGCAGCGTAGGAGGGACAGCCGAGTCACCCCTCCACTTT

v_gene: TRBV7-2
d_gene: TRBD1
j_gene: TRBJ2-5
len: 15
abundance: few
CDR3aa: CASSFSETGEETQYF
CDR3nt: TGTGCCAGCAGCTTTTCCGAGACAGGGGAAGAGACCCAGTACTTC

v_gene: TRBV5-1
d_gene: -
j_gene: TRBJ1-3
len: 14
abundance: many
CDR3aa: CASSLEPTGDTIYF
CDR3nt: TGCGCCAGCAGCTTGGAACCGACTGGGGACACCATATATTTT

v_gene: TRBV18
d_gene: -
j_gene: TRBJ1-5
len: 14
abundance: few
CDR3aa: CASSPDNSGGPQHF
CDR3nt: TGTGCCAGCTCACCAGACAACAGCGGAGGGCCCCAGCATTTT

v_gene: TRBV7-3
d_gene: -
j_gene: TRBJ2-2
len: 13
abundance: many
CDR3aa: CASSLSGAGELFF
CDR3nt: TGTGCCAGCAGCTTATCAGGGGCCGGGGAGCTGTTTTTT

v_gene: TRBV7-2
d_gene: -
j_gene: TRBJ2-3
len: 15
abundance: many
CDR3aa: CASSLESDNGDTQYF
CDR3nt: TGTGCCAGCAGCTTAGAGTCCGACAACGGAGATACGCAGTATTTT

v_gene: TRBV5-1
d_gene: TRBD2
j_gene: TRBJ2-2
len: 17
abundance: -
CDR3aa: CASSLKLAGGSTGELFF
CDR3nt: TGCGCCAGCAGCTTGAAACTAGCGGGGGGATCCACCGGGGAGCTGTTTTTT

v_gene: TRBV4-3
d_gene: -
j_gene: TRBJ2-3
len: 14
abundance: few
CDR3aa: CASSRGLDTDTQYF
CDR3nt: TGCGCCAGCAGCCGCGGACTTGACACAGATACGCAGTATTTT

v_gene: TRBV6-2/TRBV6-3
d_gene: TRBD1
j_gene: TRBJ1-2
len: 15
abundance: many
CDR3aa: CASSEPGQGAYGYTF
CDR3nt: TGTGCCAGCAGTGAACCGGGACAGGGGGCGTATGGCTACACCTTC

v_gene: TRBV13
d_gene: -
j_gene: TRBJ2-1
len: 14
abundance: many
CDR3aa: CASSLFTGYNEQFF
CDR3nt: TGTGCCAGCAGCCTCTTCACAGGGTACAATGAGCAGTTCTTC

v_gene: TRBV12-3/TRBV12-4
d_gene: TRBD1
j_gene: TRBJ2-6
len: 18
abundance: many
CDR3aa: CASRDPGTVFSGANVLTF
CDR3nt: TGTGCCAGCAGGGATCCCGGGACAGTCTTCTCTGGGGCCAACGTCCTGACTTTC

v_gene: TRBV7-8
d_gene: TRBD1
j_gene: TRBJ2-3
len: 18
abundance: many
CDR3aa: CASSVDVDRGEIADTQYF
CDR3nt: TGTGCCAGCAGCGTCGACGTGGACAGGGGAGAGATTGCAGATACGCAGTATTTT

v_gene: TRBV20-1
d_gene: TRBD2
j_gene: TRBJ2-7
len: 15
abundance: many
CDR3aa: CSAPGLAGGPYEQYF
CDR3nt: TGCAGTGCACCGGGACTAGCGGGGGGCCCCTACGAGCAGTACTTC

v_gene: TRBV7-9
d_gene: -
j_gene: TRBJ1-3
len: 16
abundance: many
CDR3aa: CASSPRAREYGNTIYF
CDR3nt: TGTGCCAGCAGCCCCCGGGCCAGAGAGTATGGAAACACCATATATTTT

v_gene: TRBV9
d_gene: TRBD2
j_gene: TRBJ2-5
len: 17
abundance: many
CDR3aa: CASSADGERGSKETQYF
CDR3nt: TGTGCCAGCAGCGCCGACGGGGAGCGGGGCTCAAAGGAGACCCAGTACTTC

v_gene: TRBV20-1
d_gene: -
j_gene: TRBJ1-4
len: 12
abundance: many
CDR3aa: CSASRQEKKLFF
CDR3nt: TGCAGTGCTAGTAGGCAGGAGAAAAAACTGTTTTTT

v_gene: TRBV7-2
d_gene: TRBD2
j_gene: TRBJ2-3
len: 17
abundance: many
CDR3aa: CASSPKTSGGSTDTQYF
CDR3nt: TGTGCCAGCAGCCCCAAGACTAGCGGGGGAAGCACAGATACGCAGTATTTT

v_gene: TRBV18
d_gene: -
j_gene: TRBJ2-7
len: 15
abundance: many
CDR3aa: CASSPPGQGSYEQYF
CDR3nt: TGTGCCAGCTCACCACCTGGGCAGGGAAGCTACGAGCAGTACTTC

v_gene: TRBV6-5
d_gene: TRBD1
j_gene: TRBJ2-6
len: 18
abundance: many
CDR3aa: CASSYSGQPFSGANVLTF
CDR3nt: TGTGCCAGCAGTTACTCGGGACAGCCCTTCTCTGGGGCCAACGTCCTGACTTTC

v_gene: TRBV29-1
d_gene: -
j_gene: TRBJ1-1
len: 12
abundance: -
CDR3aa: CSVKDIYTEAFF
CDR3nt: TGCAGCGTTAAGGACATATACACTGAAGCTTTCTTT

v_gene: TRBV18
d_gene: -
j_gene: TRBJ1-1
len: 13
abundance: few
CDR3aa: CATHGETNTEAFF
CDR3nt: TGTGCCACTCATGGGGAGACGAACACTGAAGCTTTCTTT

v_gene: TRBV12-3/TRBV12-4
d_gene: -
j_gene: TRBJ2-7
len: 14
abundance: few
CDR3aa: CASSLAGTSYEQYF
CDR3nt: TGTGCCAGCAGTTTAGCAGGGACCTCCTACGAGCAGTACTTC